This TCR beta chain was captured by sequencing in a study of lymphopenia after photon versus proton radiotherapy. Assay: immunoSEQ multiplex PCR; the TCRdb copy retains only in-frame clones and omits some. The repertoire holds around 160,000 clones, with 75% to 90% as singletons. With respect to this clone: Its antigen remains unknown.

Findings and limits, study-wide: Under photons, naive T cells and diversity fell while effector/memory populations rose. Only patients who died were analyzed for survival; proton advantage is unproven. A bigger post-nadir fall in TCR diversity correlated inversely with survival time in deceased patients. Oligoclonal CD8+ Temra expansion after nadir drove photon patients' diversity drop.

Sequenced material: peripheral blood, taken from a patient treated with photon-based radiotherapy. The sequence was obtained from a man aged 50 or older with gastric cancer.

The CDR3 loop is CASSLRAPSTLGGYTF. Here the CDR3 DNA reads TGTGCCAGCAGTTTACGGGCACCTTCCACACTGGGTGGCTACACCTTC. The chain uses TRBV28 and TRBJ1-2; no firm D call. Germline loops: CDR1 MDHEN, CDR2 SYDVKM. V dropped 2 bases and J dropped 7 bases, with 20 bases sitting between them. CDR3 length: 16 residues.